The T cell receptor (beta chain) under discussion was sequenced for a study of blood T cell repertoires in COVID-19. Trimming cost V 6 bases and J 4 bases; bases outside gene matches: 8. Germline-derived CDR1 and CDR2 are SQVTM and ANQGSEA. This CDR3 is built from 13 residues. TCRdb's copy holds only in-frame clones and misses some; the assay was immunoSEQ multiplex PCR. The data contain 75,000 to 90,000 clones, 70% to 90% of them seen just once; the ten biggest clones take up 7.5% to 9.5%. The sequencing input was peripheral blood. This TCR came from an elderly man with active or convalescent COVID-19. The rearrangement links TRBV29-1 to TRBJ1-1, with 7 bases lining up with TRBD1. CDR3 DNA: TGCAGCGTGGTGACAGGGTATGGCACTGAAGCTTTCTTT. Encoded protein: CSVVTGYGTEAFF.